These 19 T cell receptor beta chains were all obtained from the same sample, sequenced in a study of cytomegalovirus exposure and HLA in healthy donors. The data were produced by immunoSEQ multiplex PCR, yet TCRdb's version contains in-frame clones alone and is incomplete. In the table there are 300,000 to 450,000 clones, around 86% of which are singletons. The sequencing sample was made of PBMCs. Source of these receptors: a woman between 18 and 29 years old in good health and CMV-seronegative.

This rearrangement joins TRBV28 to TRBJ1-3; 7 bases fit TRBD1. CDR3 length equals 16 residues. V shed 3 bases and J 1 base; nucleotides not matched to a gene: 6. Germline lookup yields CDR1 MDHEN and CDR2 SYDVKM. CDR3 amino acids: CASSFLRDSSGNTIYF. CDR3 DNA: TGTGCCAGCAGTTTCTTACGGGACAGTTCTGGAAACACCATATATTTT. Complete variable domain (other parts from reference TRBV28 and TRBJ1-3): DVKVTQSSRYLVKRTGEKVFLECVQDMDHENMFWYRQDPGLGLRLIYFSYDVKMKEKGDIPEGYSVSREKKERFSLILESASTNQTSMYLCASSFLRDSSGNTIYFGEGSWLTVV.

The chain combines TRBV4-1 with TRBJ2-5, with a weak D call TRBD2 (6 bases). The CDR3 is 17 amino acids. Germline V CDR1 and CDR2: MGHRA, YSYEKL. The V end was cut by 4 bases, the J end by 5 bases, with 23 bases between. The CDR3: CASSPPGVAVGWETQYF. As DNA, the CDR3 is TGCGCCAGCAGCCCCCCTGGGGTAGCGGTAGGGTGGGAGACCCAGTACTTC.

This chain uses TRBV4-2 with TRBJ2-7; possibly TRBD2 for D (5 bases). Between the trimmed V and J ends, which lost 1 base and 4 bases, there was a span of 11 bases. The CDR3 spans 14 residues. CDR1 LGHNA and CDR2 YNFKEQ come from the germline V gene. The CDR3 loop is CASSQGRREYEQYF. Here the CDR3 DNA reads TGTGCCAGCAGCCAAGGGCGACGGGAATACGAGCAGTACTTC.

This clone was seen a few times. The chain recombines TRBV10-1 with TRBJ2-7, with D unclear. This CDR3 comprises 14 residues. Germline loops: CDR1 WNHNN, CDR2 SYGVQD (reference sequence). The V end lost 0 bases, the J end lost 8 bases, and 14 bases lay between the germline ends. CDR3 DNA: TGCGCCAGCAGTGAGTCGCAAACCTTAAGCCAGCAGTACTTC. Translating it yields CASSESQTLSQQYF.

The J gene is TRBJ2-2, the V gene TRBV5-1; D not resolved. This CDR3 contains 14 residues. V was cut by 1 base and J by 6 bases, with 10 bases left in between. Germline V CDR1 and CDR2: SGHRS, YFSETQ. The CDR3 sequence is CASSLLGAAGELFF. In DNA form, the CDR3 reads TGCGCCAGCAGCTTGCTCGGAGCAGCCGGGGAGCTGTTTTTT.

This rearrangement joins TRBV9 to TRBJ1-6; 10 nucleotides align to TRBD1. Per germline, CDR1 SGDLS and CDR2 YYNGEE. The CDR3 is 16 residues long. V lost 3 bases and J lost 10; bases outside the gene matches: 10. The CDR3 loop reads CASSATGTGVGSPLHF. CDR3 coding DNA: TGTGCCAGCAGCGCAACCGGGACAGGGGTTGGGTCACCCCTCCACTTT.

V usage is TRBV2 and J usage is TRBJ1-1; 8 positions match TRBD1. The V gene's germline CDR1 is SNHLY and CDR2 FYNNEI. The V gene end was trimmed by 3 bases and the J gene end by 5 bases; junction bases not matched to a gene: 11. This CDR3 has 16 amino acids. The CDR3 spells CASSDGAGGGRTEAFF. CDR3 nucleotides: TGTGCCAGCAGTGATGGGGCAGGGGGCGGAAGGACTGAAGCTTTCTTT.

The gene calls are TRBV10-1 and TRBJ2-7, with 11 bases identical to TRBD2. This CDR3 has 16 residues. CDR1 is WNHNN, CDR2 SYGVQD, per germline (reference sequence). The V segment lost 4 bases and the J segment 2 bases; nucleotides outside the gene matches: 7. CDR3 DNA sequence: TGCGCCAGCAGTGGGGCGACTAGCGGGGCGGCCTACGAGCAGTACTTC. It codes for CASSGATSGAAYEQYF.

This clone appeared once. The rearrangement joins TRBV5-6 to TRBJ1-2; D is undetermined. CDR1 is SGHDT, CDR2 YYEEEE, per germline. Trimming shortened V by 6 bases and J by 4 bases, and 25 bases separated the two germline ends. This CDR3 is built from 17 residues. CDR3 loop: CASTNATPGIWSYGYTF. The CDR3 coding sequence is TGTGCCAGCACAAACGCGACCCCGGGGATCTGGAGCTATGGCTACACCTTC.

In this sample, this clone turned up once. This rearrangement joins TRBV2 to TRBJ2-1; 8 positions match TRBD1. Looked up from germline, CDR1 is SNHLY and CDR2 is FYNNEI. This CDR3 spans 13 amino acids. Losses at the gene ends were 6 bases for V and 9 bases for J; bases not matched to a gene: 7. The DNA of the CDR3 is TGTGCCAGCAGCCCCCAGGGGGCGCGTGAGCAGTTCTTC. Its protein is CASSPQGAREQFF.

This clone was found a few times. CDR3 amino acids: CASSATTTGVHIQYF. The CDR3 DNA follows: TGCGCCAGCAGCGCGACCACGACAGGGGTTCACATTCAGTACTTC. The rearrangement uses TRBV5-1 and TRBJ2-4, with 8 nucleotides matching TRBD1. The germline V gene has CDR1 SGHRS and CDR2 YFSETQ. This CDR3 comprises 15 residues. Trimming took 4 bases from V and 8 from J; bases not matched to a gene: 11. Drawing the rest from reference TRBV5-1 and TRBJ2-4, the complete variable domain is KAGVTQTPRYLIKTRGQQVTLSCSPISGHRSVSWYQQTPGQGLQFLFEYFSETQRNKGNFPGRFSGRQFSNSRSEMNVSTLELGDSALYLCASSATTTGVHIQYFGAGTRLSVL.

The rearrangement links TRBV10-3 to TRBJ2-3; no definite D call. Trimming cost V 10 bases and J 0 bases, with 8 bases left between them. Looked up from germline, CDR1 is ENHRY and CDR2 is SYGVKD. CDR3 length equals 12 residues. CDR3 sequence (DNA): TGTGCCAGCAGAACTAGCACAGATACGCAGTATTTT. This encodes CASRTSTDTQYF.

This chain connects TRBV4-1 to TRBJ2-3, with 10 bases that match TRBD1. There are 16 residues in the CDR3. Germline V CDR1 and CDR2: MGHRA, YSYEKL. Trimming cost V 4 bases and J 3 bases; bases outside gene matches: 7. This CDR3 reads CASSPWTGGSTDTQYF. The CDR3 nucleotides read TGCGCCAGCAGCCCATGGACAGGGGGAAGTACAGATACGCAGTATTTT.

The rearrangement joins TRBV11-2 to TRBJ1-4, with D possibly being TRBD1 (5 bases). This CDR3 has 19 residues. Per the germline V gene, CDR1 is SGHAT and CDR2 is FQNNGV. V lost 5 bases and J 2 bases, leaving 24 bases between the germline ends. CDR3 coding DNA: TGTGCCAGCAGCCCGGGCCAGGGTCGAGCGGGACGGACTAATGAAAAACTGTTTTTT. It yields the protein CASSPGQGRAGRTNEKLFF.

The gene calls are TRBV19 and TRBJ1-3; D unresolved. Per germline, CDR1 LNHDA and CDR2 SQIVND (reference sequence). The CDR3 covers 12 residues. V was shortened by 11 bases and J by 4 bases, with 12 bases between the two germline ends. The chain's CDR3 is CAVQDVGNTIYF. CDR3 nucleotide sequence: TGTGCCGTCCAGGATGTCGGAAACACCATATATTTT.

This clone occurred a few times. The genes are TRBV5-1 and TRBJ1-4; 8 bases agree with TRBD1. CDR1 and CDR2 from the germline V gene are SGHRS and YFSETQ. The CDR3 consists of 14 residues. J lost 5 bases, V lost 0 bases, and 0 bases had no gene match. This CDR3 is CASSLGDRNEKLFF. For the CDR3, the DNA is TGCGCCAGCAGCTTGGGGGACAGGAATGAAAAACTGTTTTTT.

The chain is built from TRBV6-5 and TRBJ2-1; 9 bases agree with TRBD2. The CDR3 consists of 16 residues. After removal of 2 bases from V and 7 bases from J, the junction contained 9 bases not matched to a gene. CDR1 and CDR2 from the germline V gene are MNHEY and SVGAGI. In DNA, the CDR3 is TGTGCCAGCAGTTACGAGGCGGGGGGGCAGGGGAATGAGCAGTTCTTC. Its translation is CASSYEAGGQGNEQFF.

This clone was seen only once. The rearrangement links TRBV18 to TRBJ2-7, with 7 bases lining up with TRBD1. This CDR3 region has 14 residues. V shed 3 bases and J 4 bases; nucleotides not matched to a gene: 6. Looked up from germline, CDR1 is KGHSH and CDR2 is LQKENI. The DNA of the CDR3 is TGTGCCAGCTCACCCCGGGACAGACTATACGAGCAGTACTTC. Protein product: CASSPRDRLYEQYF.

The DNA of the CDR3 is TGTGCCAGCAGCCAACCATCACAGTACTATGGCTACACCTTC. Protein product: CASSQPSQYYGYTF. The chain has TRBV28 and TRBJ1-2; D gene ambiguous. Deletions cut 6 bases from V and 3 bases from J, with 14 bases between. The germline CDR1 and CDR2 sequences are MDHEN and SYDVKM. This CDR3 contains 14 residues.